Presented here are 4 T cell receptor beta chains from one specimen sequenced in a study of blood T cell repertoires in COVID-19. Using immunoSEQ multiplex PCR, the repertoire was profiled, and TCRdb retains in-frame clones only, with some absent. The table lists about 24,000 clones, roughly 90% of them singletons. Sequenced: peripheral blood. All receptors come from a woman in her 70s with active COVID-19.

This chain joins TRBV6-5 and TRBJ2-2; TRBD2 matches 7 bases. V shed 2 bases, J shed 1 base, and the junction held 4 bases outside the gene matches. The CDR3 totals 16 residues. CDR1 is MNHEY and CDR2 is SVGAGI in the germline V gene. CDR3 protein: CASSYPGLGNTGELFF. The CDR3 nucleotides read TGTGCCAGCAGTTACCCTGGACTAGGGAACACCGGGGAGCTGTTTTTT.

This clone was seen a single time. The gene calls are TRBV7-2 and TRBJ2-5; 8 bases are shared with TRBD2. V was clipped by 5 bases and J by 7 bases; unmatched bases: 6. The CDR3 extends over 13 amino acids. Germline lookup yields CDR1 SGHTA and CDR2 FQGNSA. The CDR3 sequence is CASSTGAGGTQYF. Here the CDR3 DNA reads TGTGCCAGCAGCACCGGGGCGGGAGGGACCCAGTACTTC.

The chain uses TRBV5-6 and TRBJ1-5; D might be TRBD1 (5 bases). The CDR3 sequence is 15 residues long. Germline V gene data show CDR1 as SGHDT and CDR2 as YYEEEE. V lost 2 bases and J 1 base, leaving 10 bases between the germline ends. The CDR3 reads CASSFGGDSNQPQHF. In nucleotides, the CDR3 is TGTGCCAGCAGCTTCGGGGGGGACAGCAATCAGCCCCAGCATTTT.

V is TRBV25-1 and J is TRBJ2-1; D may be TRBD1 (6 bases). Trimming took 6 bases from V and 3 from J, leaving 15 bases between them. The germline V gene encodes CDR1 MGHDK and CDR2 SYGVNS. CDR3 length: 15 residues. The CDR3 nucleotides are TGTGCCAGCAGACAAGGGGGACCCTACTACAATGAGCAGTTCTTC. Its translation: CASRQGGPYYNEQFF.